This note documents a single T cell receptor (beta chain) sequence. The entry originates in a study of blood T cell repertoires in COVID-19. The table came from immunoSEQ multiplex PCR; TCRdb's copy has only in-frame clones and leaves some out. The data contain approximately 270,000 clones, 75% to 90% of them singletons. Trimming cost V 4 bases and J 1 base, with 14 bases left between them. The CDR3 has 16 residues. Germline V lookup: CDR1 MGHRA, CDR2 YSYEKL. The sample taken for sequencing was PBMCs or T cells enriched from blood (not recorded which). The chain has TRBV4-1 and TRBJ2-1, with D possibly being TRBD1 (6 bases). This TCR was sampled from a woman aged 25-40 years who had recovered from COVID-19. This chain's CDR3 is CASSPEQGISYNEQFF. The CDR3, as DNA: TGCGCCAGCAGCCCTGAGCAGGGGATTTCCTACAATGAGCAGTTCTTC.